There are a few counts of the clone carrying this T cell receptor beta chain. The antigen remains undetermined. Other DNA sequences in the same sample also yield this CDR3. The sample is drawn from a study of beta chain features in type 1 diabetes. General study results and limits: Shorter TCRB CDR3s, moderately but significantly so, were found in Type 1 diabetes patients in all four CD4+ subsets. VDJ junctions from patients with type 1 diabetes contained fewer insertions and more deletions.

CDR3 length: 15 amino acids. From germline, CDR1 is SGHRS and CDR2 YFSETQ. V shed 4 bases and J 2 bases; nucleotides not matched to a gene: 4. The entirety of the isolated RNA underwent reverse transcription, so expressed TCRB transcripts were sequenced. Libraries were prepared by immunoSEQ multiplex PCR; TCRdb keeps only in-frame clonotypes and omits some of them. The repertoire has about 180,000 clones, approximately 13% of them found once; the top ten carry 0.62%. The chain links TRBV5-1 to TRBJ2-7; 12 nucleotides match TRBD2. This sequence was found in a woman aged 18-29 years in good health. Input material: central memory CD4+ T cells from blood. DNA of the CDR3: TGCGCCAGCAGCCCCCGGACTAGCGGGGCCTACGAGCAGTACTTC. Translation gives CASSPRTSGAYEQYF.